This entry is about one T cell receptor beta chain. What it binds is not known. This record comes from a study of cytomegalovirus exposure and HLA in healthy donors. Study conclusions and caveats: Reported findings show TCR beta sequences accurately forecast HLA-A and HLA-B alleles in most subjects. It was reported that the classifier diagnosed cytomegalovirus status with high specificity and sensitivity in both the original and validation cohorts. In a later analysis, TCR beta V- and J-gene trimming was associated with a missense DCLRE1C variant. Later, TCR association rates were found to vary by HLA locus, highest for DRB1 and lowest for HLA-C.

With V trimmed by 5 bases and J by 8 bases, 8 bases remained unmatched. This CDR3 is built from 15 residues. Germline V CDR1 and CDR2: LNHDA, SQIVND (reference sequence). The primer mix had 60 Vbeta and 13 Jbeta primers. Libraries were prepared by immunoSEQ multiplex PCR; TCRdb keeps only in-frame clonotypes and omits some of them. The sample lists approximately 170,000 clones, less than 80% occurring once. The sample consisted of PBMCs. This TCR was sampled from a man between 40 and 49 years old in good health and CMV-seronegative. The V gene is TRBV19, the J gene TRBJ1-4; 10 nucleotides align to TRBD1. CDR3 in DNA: TGTGCCAGTAGTGTAACAGGGACAGGGGTCGAAAAACTGTTTTTT. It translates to CASSVTGTGVEKLFF.